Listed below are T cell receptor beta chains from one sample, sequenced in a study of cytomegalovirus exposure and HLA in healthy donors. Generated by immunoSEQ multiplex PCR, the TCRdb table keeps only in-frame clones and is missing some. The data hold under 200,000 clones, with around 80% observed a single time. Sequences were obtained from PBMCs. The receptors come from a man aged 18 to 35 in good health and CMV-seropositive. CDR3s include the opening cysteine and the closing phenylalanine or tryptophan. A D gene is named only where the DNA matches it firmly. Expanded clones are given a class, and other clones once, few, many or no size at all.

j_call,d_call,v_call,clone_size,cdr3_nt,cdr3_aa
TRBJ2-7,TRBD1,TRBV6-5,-,TGTGCCAGCAGTAGTCCCGGGACAGGGACGTACGAGCAGTACTTC,CASSSPGTGTYEQYF
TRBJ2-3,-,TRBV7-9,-,TGTGCCAGCAGCTCTGGCCCGGGGACAGATACGCAGTATTTT,CASSSGPGTDTQYF
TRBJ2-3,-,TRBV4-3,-,TGCGCCAGCAGCCAAGAAATGCGCGGGGGCACAGATACGCAGTATTTT,CASSQEMRGGTDTQYF
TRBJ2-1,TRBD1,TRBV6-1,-,TGTGCCAGCAGTGAAAGACAGGGGGGCAATGAGCAGTTCTTC,CASSERQGGNEQFF
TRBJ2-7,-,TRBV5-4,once,TGTGCCAGCAGCTTGTCGGGGGCAGGGGGAGTAGAAGTTGTTGAGCAGTACTTC,CASSLSGAGGVEVVEQYF
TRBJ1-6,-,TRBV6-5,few,TGTGCCAGCAGTTACTCTCGTTCACCCCTCCACTTT,CASSYSRSPLHF
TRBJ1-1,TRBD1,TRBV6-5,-,TGTGCCAGCAGTTCCACGGGCAGGGGGAGAACTGAAGCTTTCTTT,CASSSTGRGRTEAFF
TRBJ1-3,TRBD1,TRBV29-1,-,TGCAGCGTGGGACAGGGGGCAGCTGGAAACACCATATATTTT,CSVGQGAAGNTIYF
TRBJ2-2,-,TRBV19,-,TGTGCCAGTAGTTCGACAGGTCTCGACACCGGGGAGCTGTTTTTT,CASSSTGLDTGELFF
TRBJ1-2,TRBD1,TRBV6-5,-,TGTGCCAGCAGTTCGACAGGGAGGCTCTATGGCTACACCTTC,CASSSTGRLYGYTF
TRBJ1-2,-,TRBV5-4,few,TGTGCCAGCAGCAGCGGACTTCCCGAGGGCTACACCTTC,CASSSGLPEGYTF
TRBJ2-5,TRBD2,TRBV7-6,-,TGTGCCAGCAGCCCCGGGACTAGCGGGGGGTACTCTGTGGGGACCCAGTACTTC,CASSPGTSGGYSVGTQYF
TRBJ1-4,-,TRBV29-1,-,TGCAGCGTTGAAGAGCAGGTTGGGGAAAAACTGTTTTTT,CSVEEQVGEKLFF
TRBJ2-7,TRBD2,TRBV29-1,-,TGCAGCGTTGGACTAGCGGACTACGAGCAGTACTTC,CSVGLADYEQYF
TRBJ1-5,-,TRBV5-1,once,TGCGCCAGCAGCTTGGGGGGCAACGGTCAGCCCCAGCATTTT,CASSLGGNGQPQHF
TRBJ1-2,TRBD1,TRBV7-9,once,TGTGCCAGCAGCCAGGGACAGGGACGCGGCTACACCTTC,CASSQGQGRGYTF
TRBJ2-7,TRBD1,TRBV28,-,TGTGCCAGCAGTTTAGAGGGGACAGGGATCTACGAGCAGTACTTC,CASSLEGTGIYEQYF
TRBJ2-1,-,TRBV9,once,TGTGCCAGCAGCGGGGGGCGGAGCTCCAATGAGCAGTTCTTC,CASSGGRSSNEQFF
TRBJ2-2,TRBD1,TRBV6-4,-,TGTGCCAGCAGTACGGGACAGGGGACCGGGGAGCTGTTTTTT,CASSTGQGTGELFF
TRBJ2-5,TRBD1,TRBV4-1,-,TGCGCCAGCAGCCAGGCAGGGGGCGCGGGAGAGACCCAGTACTTC,CASSQAGGAGETQYF
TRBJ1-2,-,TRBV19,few,TGTGCCAGTACCTCCCCCCACAGGGAGGGGAACTATGGCTACACCTTC,CASTSPHREGNYGYTF
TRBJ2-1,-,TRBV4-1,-,TGCGCCAGCAGCCCGCGGCGGTACAATGAGCAGTTCTTC,CASSPRRYNEQFF
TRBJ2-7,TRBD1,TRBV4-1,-,TGCGCCAGCAGCCAAGGGGGACAGGAATCCTACGAGCAGTACTTC,CASSQGGQESYEQYF
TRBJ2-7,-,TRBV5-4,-,TGTGCCACCCGACAAGGGGGTAGGGACGAGCAGTACTTC,CATRQGGRDEQYF
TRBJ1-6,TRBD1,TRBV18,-,TGTGCCAGCTCACCGGACAGGGAGAGTGCCTATAATTCACCCCTCCACTTT,CASSPDRESAYNSPLHF
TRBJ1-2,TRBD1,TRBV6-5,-,TGTGCCAGCAGTCGCAAGACAGGGGACTATGGCTACACCTTC,CASSRKTGDYGYTF
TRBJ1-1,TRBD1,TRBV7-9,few,TGTGCCAGCAGCGCCACAGGGGGTCGGGTTAGGACTGAAGCTTTCTTT,CASSATGGRVRTEAFF
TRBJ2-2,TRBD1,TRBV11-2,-,TGTGCCAGCGGTCAGGGGACAGGGAACACCGGGGAGCTGTTTTTT,CASGQGTGNTGELFF
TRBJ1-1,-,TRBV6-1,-,TGTGCCAGTAATTTCAGGGGCGTAGGAACTGAAGCTTTCTTT,CASNFRGVGTEAFF
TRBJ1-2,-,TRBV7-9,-,TGTGCCAGCAGCTGGTACAGGTCCGCTAACTATGGCTACACCTTC,CASSWYRSANYGYTF
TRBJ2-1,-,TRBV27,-,TGTGCCAGCAGTTTGGGGGGTAACTACAATGAGCAGTTCTTC,CASSLGGNYNEQFF
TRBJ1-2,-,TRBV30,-,TGTGCCTGGAGCCCGACGAACAGGGCTGGGGGCTACACCTTC,CAWSPTNRAGGYTF
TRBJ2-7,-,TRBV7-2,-,TGTGCCAGCAGCCCCCACGGCAGAACGAGGGAGCAGTACTTC,CASSPHGRTREQYF
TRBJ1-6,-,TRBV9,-,TGTGCCAGCAGCGAGAGGTATTCCTATAATTCACCCCTCCACTTT,CASSERYSYNSPLHF
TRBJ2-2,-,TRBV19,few,TGTGCCAGTAGTAACGGCGGAGGCACCGGGGAGCTGTTTTTT,CASSNGGGTGELFF
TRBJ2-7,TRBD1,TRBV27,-,TGTGCCAGCGTTGGGACAGCGAACTACGAGCAGTACTTC,CASVGTANYEQYF
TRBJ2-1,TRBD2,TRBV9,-,TGTGCCAGCAGCGGTAGCGGGGTCTACAATGAGCAGTTCTTC,CASSGSGVYNEQFF
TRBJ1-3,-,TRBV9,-,TGTGCCAGCAGCGCCGGCGGTGGAAACACCATATATTTT,CASSAGGGNTIYF
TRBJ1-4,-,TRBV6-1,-,TGTGCCAGCAGGAAAACAGTTAATGAAAAACTGTTTTTT,CASRKTVNEKLFF
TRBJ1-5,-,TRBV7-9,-,TGTGCCAGCAGCTACGGTTATAGCAATCAGCCCCAGCATTTT,CASSYGYSNQPQHF
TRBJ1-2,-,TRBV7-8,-,TGTGCCAGCAGCTTATCTCGGGATAGAATTAACTATGGCTACACCTTC,CASSLSRDRINYGYTF
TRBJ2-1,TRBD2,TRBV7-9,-,TGTGCCAGCAGCTCCTGGACTAGCGGTTCCTACAATGAGCAGTTCTTC,CASSSWTSGSYNEQFF
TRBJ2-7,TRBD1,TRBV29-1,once,TGCAGCGTAGGACAGGGATCGTCCGGAAAGCAGTACTTC,CSVGQGSSGKQYF
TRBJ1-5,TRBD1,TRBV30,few,TGTGCCTGGAGCGAGGGACAGGGGAATCAGCCCCAGCATTTT,CAWSEGQGNQPQHF
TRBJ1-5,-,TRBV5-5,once,TGTGCCAGCAGACAATCGACAGTTAGCAATCAGCCCCAGCATTTT,CASRQSTVSNQPQHF